This TCR beta chain was captured in a study of shared clonotypes between healthy human individuals. Study conclusions and caveats: It was expected that sequencing depth would affect clonotype sharing among donors.

There are 16 residues in the CDR3. CDR1 is ENHRY, CDR2 SYGVKD, per germline. With V trimmed by 4 bases and J by 0 bases, 5 bases remained unmatched. Free of recent acute infections or vaccinations, the donors were healthy HIV-negative adults. Authors' data handling: ImmunoSEQ gave junction-only sequences without quality scores, so filtering differed. Here immunoSEQ multiplex PCR was the method, and the copy in TCRdb shows in-frame clones only, minus some. The V and J calls and clone size were taken over from that table, and D and trimming were inferred from the DNA. The sample lists roughly 500,000 clones; around 96% were seen once. Comment on this clone: The antigen is unknown.

The sample consisted of naive CD4+ T cells sorted from blood. Subset in this sample: CD45RA+ positively selected. This receptor was obtained from a woman under 40 in good health. V usage is TRBV10-3 and J usage is TRBJ2-2; 7 bases are shared with TRBD1. The CDR3 DNA reads as TGTGCCATCAGTGTATCGGGACAGACGAACACCGGGGAGCTGTTTTTT. This codes for CAISVSGQTNTGELFF.